Here is one TCR beta chain with its context. A single count supports this clone. The antigen it recognizes is unknown. No much larger clone is present one base from it, and per-base qualities are unavailable. Unmatched junction bases come to 0, with V trimmed by 3 bases and J by 1 base. The CDR1 and CDR2 encoded by the germline V gene are SGHTA and FQGNSA. Taken from cysteine to phenylalanine, the CDR3 has 15 residues. The entry retains the CDR3 DNA only, 45 bases that are in frame from base 1. The cohort comprised around 690 healthy bone marrow donors. Cohort members were all nominally healthy when sampled, although unrecorded immune exposures were likely present. The donor was CMV seropositive and was included in the group of 300 or so seropositive cohort members. Every donor gave a peripheral blood sample, and the peripheral blood mononuclear cells from that sample were used for TCR beta sequencing. The Qiagen DNeasy Blood Extraction Kit was used to extract genomic DNA from the blood cell samples.

The data were taken from a study of cytomegalovirus exposure and HLA in healthy donors (dated by TCRdb to about 2017). In the study overall: According to an earlier analysis of several hundred of the donors, roughly 180 million T cells yielded 117 million unique TCR beta sequences and 276 Gb of sequence data. Typing coverage differed by locus: A, B, C, DRB1 and DQB1 were typed in about 620-630 donors, DQA1 in approximately 520, DPA1 in 600 to 610, and DPB1 in approximately 450. Both class I and class II loci were covered by HLA typing, at four-digit resolution. Roughly 5 DR-DQ haplotypes were handled as single units for association and clustering, since linkage in the cohort was strong. Among the roughly 400 genotyped donors, approximately 82% belonged to the genetic ancestry cluster associated with self-reported Caucasian donors. All discovery cohort repertoires had been generated on a single sequencing platform. In a later analysis, previously published TCR beta repertoires from 670 or so donors were re-analyzed and high-resolution HLA genotyping was added so that TCR occurrence patterns could be studied. The later analysis used no new phenotypic data to find candidate immune exposures, relying instead on TCR beta sequences and their occurrence across donors. Donor age, sex, ethnicity and CMV serostatus were collected together with the repertoire data. Among over 350 genotyped donors of the cohort, an average of around 240,000 unique TCR beta nucleotide sequences were sequenced per donor, roughly 20% of them non-productive. Along with the approximately 700-subject first cohort, a separate validation cohort of around 120 different subjects was used. An earlier analysis of several hundred of the donors applied high-throughput TCR beta sequencing to assess whether each TCR beta V gene segment acted as functional or pseudogenic. To predict cytomegalovirus infection status, the study combined high-throughput TCR immunosequencing, statistical association of individual TCRs with disease status, and machine learning. Approximately 310 gigabases of sequencing data and roughly 81 million unique TCR sequences made up an early release that covered several hundred HLA-typed donors. The study aimed to test whether cataloging public T cell receptors could reveal signatures of past pathogen exposure. In a later genetic analysis, genome-wide SNP genotypes for about three fifths of the roughly 670 donors were used, and that subset was treated as a discovery cohort. The study used immunosequencing to profile the T cell repertoires of approximately 640 subjects and linked those repertoires to cytomegalovirus serostatus.

The study at large found these results: Immune exposure information for the cohort was limited to CMV serostatus. In a later analysis, TCR association rates were found to vary across HLA loci, with the most associated TCRs seen for DRB1 alleles and the fewest for HLA-C alleles. In vitro tests confirmed that a few of the cytomegalovirus-associated TCR beta chains recognize cytomegalovirus antigens. A later analysis reported that several top co-occurrence clusters appeared linked to parvovirus B19, influenza, CMV and Epstein-Barr virus. The authors suggested that the approach could potentially be generalized to other disease states and immunological phenotypes. When HLA alleles, especially DR and DQ, strongly co-occurred, TCR associations were difficult to assign to individual alleles. Compared with equally common non-associated chains, HLA-associated TCR beta chains in a later analysis were more clonally expanded and had lower generation probabilities. The earlier analysis of around 600 of the donors excluded 15 to 20 rarely observed V segments, including chromosome 9 orphons, because counts were too low. Correlated functional status among segregating V segments might reflect linkage disequilibrium, but an unknown experimental factor could not be ruled out. In a later genetic analysis, fewer N-insertions in productive TCRs were reported among donors in an Asian-associated ancestry cluster than the roughly 700-donor mean. An association between a missense DCLRE1C variant and V-gene and J-gene trimming of TCR beta chains was found in a later genetic analysis and replicated in an independent cohort. Presence/absence analyses assumed roughly uniform sequencing depth across donors, an assumption that may not hold. The study gave a list of over 150 TCR beta chains associated with cytomegalovirus. A group of highly shared sequence variants was considered likely to be a technical artifact of the sequencing pipeline. In both the original and validation cohorts, the classifier was reported to diagnose cytomegalovirus status with high specificity and sensitivity. In an earlier analysis of some 540 of the donors, most TCR beta V segments appeared in productive rearrangements about 87% or about 30% of the time, broadly matching IMGT annotations. According to a later analysis, most CMV-associated TCR beta chains appeared to be HLA-restricted, and the HLA associations seemed to be driven largely by CMV exposure. At a false discovery rate of 0.05, a later analysis linked some 18,000 TCR beta sequences to specific HLA alleles. Because HLA typing was unavailable for some donors at each locus, only the typed subset was used in association tests. A further reported finding was that TCR beta sequences accurately predicted the HLA-A and HLA-B alleles for most subjects in the first cohort. Across donors, most TCR sequences were observed very rarely, whereas some public TCRs were present in many individuals. This cohort had only TCR beta chains sequenced, and the lack of alpha or paired-chain data limited which features could be detected. Some IMGT-functional V segments, including TRBV6-2 and TRBV6-3, could not be told apart with the 87-base-pair reads, so those segments were excluded.

The library was generated by the immunoSEQ multiplex PCR assay. A mixture of 60 forward primers for TCR Vbeta segments and 13 reverse primers for TCR Jbeta segments was used in the multiplex PCR. The CDR3 region of rearranged TCR beta genes was amplified from genomic DNA with a multiplex PCR assay. Amplified TCR beta libraries were sequenced as 87-base-pair reads on the Illumina HiSeq System. The study's processing was this. Across the 500 to 850 repertoires, a later analysis counted 78 million or so unique TCR beta chains, roughly 11 million of which were shared by at least two donors. Raw reads were error-corrected and collapsed into unique sequences by a nearest-neighbor algorithm in which closely related sequences were merged to remove PCR and sequencing errors. CDR3 sequences were aligned to IMGT reference sequences to assign V, D and J gene segments. Each retained sequence needed at least a six-nucleotide match to both a V gene segment and a J gene segment. A rearrangement counted as productive if the CDR3 had no stop codons and remained in frame with V and J, and every other rearrangement counted as non-productive. Following IMGT convention, CDR3 was defined as the stretch from the second conserved V-encoded cysteine up to the conserved J-encoded phenylalanine. In an earlier analysis of around 540 of the donors, sequences lacking an unambiguous match to a single V gene segment were excluded. An earlier analysis of approximately 590 of the donors called V segments functional above 56.7% productive rearrangements and segregating when the between-donor standard deviation exceeded 5%. A statistical classification framework was developed to diagnose cytomegalovirus status using the catalog of TCR beta chain sequences. V and J gene assignment, in a later analysis, came from comparing TCR nucleotide sequences with IMGT/GENE-DB human TR gene sequences. Using the TCRdist pipeline, a later analysis assigned CDR3 sequences along with most-parsimonious VDJ recombination scenarios. In a later analysis, each TCR beta chain was defined by its CDR3 amino acid sequence together with its V-gene family, and reads without a unique V-gene family were excluded. As a way to deal with suspected cross-contamination and a sequencing artifact, a later analysis dropped approximately 570 nucleotide sequences that were highly shared and had low generation probability. In a later analysis, a clonal expansion index for each public chain was calculated from normalized within-repertoire ranks of inferred template counts. Generation probabilities in a later analysis came from a VDJ recombination model fitted to out-of-frame rearrangements, and those results were checked against IGoR. A later analysis scored TCR-TCR, TCR-HLA and TCR-CMV co-occurrence with hypergeometric tests, applying a repertoire-size bias correction to TCR pairs. False discovery rates were estimated in a later analysis by permuting HLA or CMV assignments 20 times. In a later analysis, co-occurring TCRs were grouped using DBSCAN, and TCRdist sequence similarity was added for clustering within HLA-allele-positive subsets. Repertoires with fewer than 30,000 or more than 120,000 public chains were left out of co-occurrence clustering, as were about 5 repertoires with anomalous nucleotide sharing. TCRdb retrieved this table from immuneACCESS and kept in-frame rearrangements only. Not all clones are present; in checked studies, unresolved V genes account for under half, and no reason is known for the remainder. Clonal size and the V and J genes are those of that table, whereas D and trimming came from the DNA. Here the sample has about 150,000 clones; approximately 79% occur a single time. In total, the top ten clones hold under 7.5% of the sample.

This TCR was sampled from a woman aged 45-65 years in good health and CMV-seropositive. Sequenced material: PBMCs. The chain is encoded by TRBV7-2 joined to TRBJ2-3, and 11 junctional nucleotides match TRBD2. In nucleotide form, the sequence is TGTGCCAGCAGCTTGACTAGCGGGGGCACAGATACGCAGTATTTT. Translated, this is CASSLTSGGTDTQYF.